Reported below is one T cell receptor beta chain. The antigen it binds to is not known. No base quality values were provided; no much bigger clone lies one nucleotide off. The data originate from a study of blood T cell repertoires in COVID-19 (dated by TCRdb to 2019 to 2021). For the study in its entirety: Samples covering the acute and convalescent phases of COVID-19 were provided by collaborators in the United States, Italy and Spain. The prospective study material was composed of cDNA or gDNA derived from T cells, B-cell-depleted T cells, or PBMCs. Subjects who had been exposed to COVID-19, were actively infected with it, or had recovered from it provided the deeply sampled blood TCRbeta repertoires that made up the dataset. A freely available public database, intended as a resource for researchers studying the immune response to SARS-CoV-2, is where the repertoires were released. Samples came from the ongoing ImmuneRACE study (first 160 participants) plus 1,254 subjects from 6 global collaborators. Nearly every sample came with metadata listing a de-identified subject ID, COVID-19 status, age in years and sex. Where available, HLA class I and class II types were obtained from metadata supplied by the sample provider rather than from assay-based typing.

The paper's findings and limits, for the study overall: Clinical and demographic metadata were provided uncurated, with the amount varying by source and participant.

Reading the germline V gene (reference sequence) gives CDR1 MNHEY and CDR2 SMNVEV. After removal of 5 bases from V and 2 bases from J, the junction retains 7 bases not matched to a gene. Including the terminal cysteine and phenylalanine, the CDR3 comprises 16 residues. CDR3 DNA is the only sequence kept; it has 48 bases, read in frame from the first base. TCRbeta CDR3 regions were amplified from genomic DNA using the immunoSEQ Assay, a bias-controlled multiplex PCR. In the authors' own workflow: Nucleated cell counts per sample were estimated from amplification of reference gene primers within the assay. Sequence reads were collapsed and filtered to measure the absolute abundance of every unique TCRbeta CDR3 rearrangement. Productive Simpson clonality was computed per sample as the square root of Simpson's diversity index over productive rearrangements. TCRdb took over this immuneACCESS table, retaining in-frame rearrangements with V and J assigned. Such tables are incomplete; in checked studies, under half of the missing clones stem from an unresolved V gene, and the remainder is unexplained. V, J and clone size are those of that table, while D and trimming were read from the DNA. Present in this sample are about 190,000 clones, approximately 91% of which were seen just once. The ten largest make up about 6.7% of the sample.

The collaborating institutions used their own protocols to collect whole blood in K2EDTA tubes. For TCRbeta analysis, collaborators shipped samples as frozen whole blood, isolated PBMCs, or DNA extracted from either of those sample types. This receptor chain uses TRBV27 and TRBJ2-3, and 10 bases in between align with TRBD1. The receptor was derived from a man between 40 and 49 years old with acute or convalescent COVID-19. The sample comprised peripheral blood. For the CDR3, the sequence is CASSPWTGGYTDTQYF. The sequence in DNA is TGTGCCAGCAGTCCGTGGACAGGGGGGTACACAGATACGCAGTATTTT.